One sample yielded the 26 T cell receptor beta chains listed below, sequenced in a study of T cell responses to AZD1222 COVID-19 vaccine. Measured with immunoSEQ multiplex PCR; TCRdb has only the in-frame clones, and not every one. The sample carries approximately 150,000 clones, roughly 87% recorded once. Sequencing used peripheral blood, obtained on day 0 of AZD1222 vaccination. The receptor set was obtained from an adult in good health.

The chain couples TRBV15 to TRBJ1-4; the D gene is possibly TRBD1 (6 bases). Germline V gene sequence: CDR1 LNHNV, CDR2 YYDKDF (reference sequence). CDR3 length: 15 residues. V lost 1 base and J 3 bases, leaving 9 bases between the germline ends. This CDR3 is CATSRAGDSNEKLFF. The CDR3 coding sequence is TGTGCCACCAGCAGAGCAGGGGATTCTAATGAAAAACTGTTTTTT.

In nucleotides, the CDR3 is TGTGCCAGTAGTACCAACCCCGGGACAGGGATCCATAGCAATCAGCCCCAGCATTTT. Amino acid sequence: CASSTNPGTGIHSNQPQHF. The rearrangement links TRBV19 to TRBJ1-5; 9 bases align to TRBD1. Trimming took 4 bases from V and 0 from J; bases not matched to a gene: 13. The CDR3 totals 19 residues. In germline, CDR1 is LNHDA, CDR2 SQIVND (reference sequence).

This clone was observed many times. This rearrangement joins TRBV11-1 to TRBJ2-7; the match to TRBD1 covers 7 bases. Germline loops: CDR1 SGHAT, CDR2 FQDESV (reference sequence). J lost 0 bases, V lost 4 bases, and 9 bases had no gene match. The CDR3 covers 16 residues. CDR3 amino acids: CASSSGGPYSSYEQYF. The CDR3 DNA is TGTGCCAGCAGCTCAGGGGGTCCTTATAGCTCCTACGAGCAGTACTTC.

The rearrangement links TRBV19 to TRBJ2-7; 14 bases map to TRBD2. In germline, CDR1 is LNHDA, CDR2 SQIVND (reference sequence). The trim removed 5 bases at V and 5 bases at J, leaving 5 bases unmatched. CDR3 length: 15 amino acids. CDR3 DNA sequence: TGTGCCAGTAGTGGGGGACTAGCGGGAGTCAACGAGCAGTACTTC. Translated, it gives CASSGGLAGVNEQYF.

In its sample, this clone was seen a few times. This chain joins TRBV6-5 and TRBJ2-5, with TRBD2 identical over 12 bases. Germline V gene data show CDR1 as MNHEY and CDR2 as SVGAGI. V shed 6 bases and J 2 bases; nucleotides not matched to a gene: 4. CDR3 length: 15 residues. The CDR3 reads CASSPLAGGQETQYF. Here the CDR3 DNA reads TGTGCCAGCAGCCCCCTAGCGGGAGGGCAAGAGACCCAGTACTTC.

This sequence joins TRBV3-1 (or the pseudogene TRBV3-2) and TRBJ2-4, with 7 bases lining up with TRBD1. From germline, CDR1 is LGHDT and CDR2 YNNKEL (reference sequence). The junction had 6 bases not matched to a gene; V was cut back by 4 bases and J by 6 bases. The CDR3 consists of 14 residues. CDR3 DNA: TGTGCCAGCAGCCCAGGGACAGCCGTAAACATTCAGTACTTC. This sequence encodes CASSPGTAVNIQYF.

The CDR3 region is CASSPRPSNEKLFF. The CDR3 DNA reads as TGTGCCAGCTCACCACGGCCCTCTAATGAAAAACTGTTTTTT. The gene calls are TRBV18 and TRBJ1-4; no firm D call. V was shortened by 1 base and J by 3 bases, with 6 bases between the two germline ends. Germline CDR1 is KGHSH and CDR2 is LQKENI. CDR3 length: 14 amino acids. Filled out from reference TRBV18 and TRBJ1-4, the complete variable domain reads NAGVMQNPRHLVRRRGQEARLRCSPMKGHSHVYWYRQLPEEGLKFMVYLQKENIIDESGMPKERFSAEFPKEGPSILRIQQVVRGDSAAYFCASSPRPSNEKLFFGSGTQLSVL.

This clone has just one count. This rearrangement joins TRBV29-1 to TRBJ1-3; D perhaps matches TRBD1 (5 bases). Trimming pared 1 base from V and 0 bases from J, leaving 7 bases between. The germline V gene encodes CDR1 SQVTM and CDR2 ANQGSEA. This CDR3 is 14 amino acids long. DNA of the CDR3: TGCAGCGTTGAAGGTGACAGCTCTGGAAACACCATATATTTT. This encodes CSVEGDSSGNTIYF.

This chain links TRBV18 with TRBJ2-1; D perhaps matches TRBD2 (6 bases). The V gene lost 4 bases and the J gene lost 7 bases, with 17 bases spanning the gap. The length of the CDR3 is 15 residues. Germline lookup yields CDR1 KGHSH and CDR2 LQKENI. CDR3 DNA: TGTGCCAGCTCACGGTCCCAGGGAGGTGGGAATGAGCAGTTCTTC. Amino acid sequence: CASSRSQGGGNEQFF.

This clone was observed a few times. The chain links TRBV19 to TRBJ2-7; D tentatively reads TRBD1 or TRBD2 (6 bases each). The CDR3 consists of 14 residues. Germline CDR1 reads LNHDA; CDR2 reads SQIVND (reference sequence). V lost 0 bases and J 2 bases, leaving 8 bases between the germline ends. The CDR3 reads CASSIEEGAYEQYF. CDR3 DNA sequence: TGTGCCAGTAGTATAGAGGAGGGGGCCTACGAGCAGTACTTC.

This chain's CDR3 is CASRAPGVGNQPQHF. For the CDR3, the DNA is TGTGCCAGCAGGGCCCCGGGGGTAGGCAATCAGCCCCAGCATTTT. The chain joins TRBV2 to TRBJ1-5; perhaps TRBD1 as D (5 bases). The CDR3 is 15 amino acids. Trimming stripped 6 bases from V and 2 bases from J, with 14 bases between. Germline lookup yields CDR1 SNHLY and CDR2 FYNNEI.

V gene TRBV3-1 (or the pseudogene TRBV3-2) combines with J gene TRBJ1-5, with unresolved D. Germline assignment: CDR1 LGHDT and CDR2 YNNKEL (reference sequence). V gave up 4 bases and J gave up 5 bases, with 3 bases separating them. This CDR3 has 11 amino acids. The chain's CDR3 is CASSLDQPQHF. The CDR3 DNA reads TGTGCCAGCAGCCTTGATCAGCCCCAGCATTTT.

The chain couples TRBV6-5 to TRBJ1-2; perhaps TRBD1 as D (6 bases). The CDR3 is 16 residues long. Deletions cut 0 bases from V and 0 bases from J, with 11 bases between. Germline CDR1 MNHEY, CDR2 SVGAGI. CDR3 protein: CASSYSGHLANYGYTF. The CDR3 DNA reads TGTGCCAGCAGTTACTCGGGACACCTAGCTAACTATGGCTACACCTTC.

V usage is TRBV29-1 and J usage is TRBJ1-2, with D unclear. CDR3 length equals 15 residues. Germline lookup yields CDR1 SQVTM and CDR2 ANQGSEA. The V and J ends lost 7 bases and 4 bases respectively, with 22 bases between them. As DNA, the CDR3 is TGCAGCGCCTTCAAACAGAGTTCTACGGGCTATGGCTACACCTTC. It translates to CSAFKQSSTGYGYTF.

This clone was seen only a few times. V gene TRBV6-5 combines with J gene TRBJ1-5; TRBD1 might be the D (6 bases). The CDR3 runs to 13 residues. Between the trimmed V and J ends, which lost 6 bases and 9 bases, there was a span of 15 bases. Germline values: CDR1 MNHEY, CDR2 SVGAGI. The CDR3 region is CASRLNQGRPQHF. The CDR3 bases are TGTGCCAGCAGATTAAATCAGGGGCGGCCCCAGCATTTT.

J is TRBJ2-7 and V is TRBV7-9; maybe TRBD2 (5 bases). The germline CDR1 and CDR2 sequences are SEHNR and FQNEAQ (reference sequence). The CDR3 has 15 amino acids. Trimming took off 5 bases at V and 3 bases at J, with 17 bases between the two ends. CDR3 in amino acids: CASSAKGRTVYEQYF. The CDR3 nucleotides are TGTGCCAGCAGCGCCAAAGGACGGACTGTCTACGAGCAGTACTTC.

The chain has TRBV5-1 and TRBJ2-1, with TRBD2 matching over 10 bases. After removal of 2 bases from V and 2 bases from J, the junction contained 1 base not matched to a gene. The germline CDR1 and CDR2 sequences are SGHRS and YFSETQ. The CDR3 runs 15 residues. DNA for the CDR3: TGCGCCAGCAGCTTAGCGGGAGGGGCCTACAATGAGCAGTTCTTC. It codes for CASSLAGGAYNEQFF.

Here the CDR3 DNA reads TGCAGCGTTGAATCGGACAGAGACTACGAGCAGTACTTC. Its translation is CSVESDRDYEQYF. The J gene is TRBJ2-7, the V gene TRBV29-1; maybe TRBD1 (6 bases). The CDR3 consists of 13 residues. The germline V gene encodes CDR1 SQVTM and CDR2 ANQGSEA. Trimming shortened V by 2 bases and J by 3 bases, and 11 bases separated the two germline ends.

J is TRBJ2-5 and V is TRBV2; no firm D call. CDR3 length: 12 residues. Trimming pared 8 bases from V and 1 base from J, leaving 8 bases between. Looked up from germline, CDR1 is SNHLY and CDR2 is FYNNEI. The CDR3 spells CASVRSQETQYF. The CDR3 bases are TGTGCCAGCGTAAGATCCCAAGAGACCCAGTACTTC.

The rearrangement joins TRBV30 to TRBJ2-3; 8 positions match TRBD2. The CDR3 is 14 residues long. The V gene end was trimmed by 8 bases and the J gene end by 0 bases; junction bases not matched to a gene: 7. Germline CDR1 is GTSNPN and CDR2 is SVGIG (reference sequence). Written as DNA, the CDR3 is TGTGCCGGGAAACTAGCGGATAGCACAGATACGCAGTATTTT. As protein: CAGKLADSTDTQYF.

The chain couples TRBV7-6 to TRBJ1-1; 7 nucleotides line up with TRBD1. This CDR3 is built from 15 residues. From germline, CDR1 is SGHVS and CDR2 FNYEAQ. The trim removed 5 bases at V and 0 bases at J, leaving 6 bases unmatched. DNA of the CDR3: TGTGCCAGCAGCGGTACCACAGGGGTGAACACTGAAGCTTTCTTT. Protein product: CASSGTTGVNTEAFF.

The V gene is TRBV24-1, the J gene TRBJ1-1; D not certain. V was clipped by 9 bases and J by 3 bases, with 16 bases between them. The CDR3 loop spans 14 amino acids. CDR1 and CDR2 from the germline V gene are KGHDR and SFDVKD. The chain's CDR3 is CATAHREGHTEAFF. CDR3 bases: TGTGCCACCGCCCACCGGGAGGGCCACACTGAAGCTTTCTTT.

The CDR3 DNA reads as TGCGCCAGCAGCTTGGGTACAGACCCTGAAGCTTTCTTT. It encodes CASSLGTDPEAFF. The rearrangement links TRBV5-1 to TRBJ1-1, with D hard to call. Germline loops: CDR1 SGHRS, CDR2 YFSETQ. The CDR3 has 13 amino acids. Trimming removed 0 bases at V and 6 bases at J, with 9 bases between.

This rearrangement joins TRBV5-4 to TRBJ2-5, with a weak D call TRBD2 (6 bases). Germline V gene lookup returns CDR1 SGHNT and CDR2 YYREEE (reference sequence). V was shortened by 2 bases and J by 5 bases, with 10 bases between the two germline ends. The CDR3 is made up of 13 amino acids. CDR3 sequence: CASSFAGSETQYF. DNA of the CDR3: TGTGCCAGCAGCTTCGCCGGGAGTGAGACCCAGTACTTC.

V usage is TRBV18 and J usage is TRBJ1-2; D perhaps matches TRBD1 (5 bases). Trimming stripped 0 bases from V and 6 bases from J, with 11 bases between. CDR3 size: 14 residues. Germline lookup yields CDR1 KGHSH and CDR2 LQKENI. The CDR3 nucleotides are TGTGCCAGCTCACCACCGGTCACGGGGCATGGCTACACCTTC. Amino acids: CASSPPVTGHGYTF.

The V call is TRBV5-1, the J call TRBJ1-1; 7 bases are shared with TRBD1. Trimming took 4 bases from V and 0 from J; bases not matched to a gene: 9. CDR1 SGHRS and CDR2 YFSETQ come from the germline V gene. There are 16 residues in the CDR3. The CDR3 region is CASSLDLGTVNTEAFF. The CDR3 coding sequence is TGCGCCAGCAGCCTGGATCTGGGGACAGTGAACACTGAAGCTTTCTTT.